The sample holds one count of the clone carrying this T cell receptor (beta chain). Its antigen is not identified. The data belong to a study of T cell responses to AZD1222 COVID-19 vaccine. TCRdb's table, derived via immunoSEQ multiplex PCR, lists solely in-frame clones and lacks some. The sample records some 94,000 clones, roughly 85% being singletons. Study-wide findings and caveats: In a largely white British group with more females than males, clonal diversity was possibly underestimated. Dominant at 160-218 and 743-854, vaccine-associated CD4 TCRs also spanned spike. It was only a handful of AZD1222 recipients who were seropositive at baseline.

The source of this sequence is an adult in good health. Sequenced material: peripheral blood, taken on day 0 of AZD1222 vaccination.

Written as DNA, the CDR3 is TGTGCCAGCAGCTTACAAGGGAGCTCTGGAAACACCATATATTTT. This gives the protein CASSLQGSSGNTIYF. The chain links TRBV7-6 to TRBJ1-3, with D unresolved. V was trimmed by 2 bases and J by 0 bases, leaving 8 bases between them. CDR1 and CDR2 (germline): SGHVS, FNYEAQ. This CDR3 spans 15 amino acids.